This record concerns one T cell receptor (beta chain) sequence. The data were taken from a study of cytomegalovirus exposure and HLA in healthy donors. As for the study in general: In an earlier analysis, around 120 million unique TCR beta sequences were found from 150 million to 200 million T cells.

The PCR used 60 Vbeta and 13 Jbeta primers. The repertoire was sequenced with immunoSEQ multiplex PCR; TCRdb's copy has only in-frame clones and lacks some. The sample records just under 80,000 clones, approximately 78% being singletons. Sequences were obtained from PBMCs. This clonotype was sampled from a man in his forties in good health and CMV-seronegative.

In DNA form, the CDR3 reads TGTGCCAGTAGTATCCTGGGACAGAACACCGGGGAGCTGTTTTTT. Translation gives CASSILGQNTGELFF. The chain joins TRBV19 to TRBJ2-2, with D perhaps matching TRBD1 (6 bases). From germline, CDR1 is LNHDA and CDR2 SQIVND (reference sequence). The CDR3 extends over 15 amino acids. Deletions cut 3 bases from V and 1 base from J, with 9 bases between.